This T cell receptor (beta chain) comes out of a study of metastatic and nonmetastatic thyroid tumors. Before thyroid surgery, none of the patients had received any treatment. MiXCR reprocessed the PCR reads for TCRdb. The table has more than 20,000 clones, 18% seen once. V lost 2 bases, J lost 2 bases, and 1 base stayed unmatched. CDR1 ENHRY and CDR2 SYGVKD come from the germline V gene. This CDR3 spans 15 amino acids. Sample share makes this clone medium-sized (0.01 to 0.1%). The sample taken for sequencing was adjacent normal tissue. This chain links TRBV10-3 with TRBJ2-7, with 12 bases identical to TRBD1. The TCR was taken from a male donor with papillary thyroid cancer or a benign thyroid nodule (not recorded which). Some clones in this sample may be carry-over from other donors' samples. The CDR3 loop reads CAISEGTGGAYEQYV. The CDR3 region has the DNA TGTGCCATCAGTGAGGGGACAGGGGGCGCCTACGAGCAGTACGTC.